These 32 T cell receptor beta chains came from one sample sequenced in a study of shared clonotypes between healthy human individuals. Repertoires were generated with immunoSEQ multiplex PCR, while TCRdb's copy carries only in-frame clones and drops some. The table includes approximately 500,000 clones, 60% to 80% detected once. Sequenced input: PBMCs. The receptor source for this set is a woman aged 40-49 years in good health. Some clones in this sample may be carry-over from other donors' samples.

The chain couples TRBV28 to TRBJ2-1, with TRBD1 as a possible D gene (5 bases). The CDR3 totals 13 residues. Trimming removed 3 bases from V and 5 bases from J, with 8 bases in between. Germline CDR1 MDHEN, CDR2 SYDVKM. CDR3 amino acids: CASSLGPHNEQFF. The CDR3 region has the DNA TGTGCCAGCAGTTTGGGGCCCCACAATGAGCAGTTCTTC.

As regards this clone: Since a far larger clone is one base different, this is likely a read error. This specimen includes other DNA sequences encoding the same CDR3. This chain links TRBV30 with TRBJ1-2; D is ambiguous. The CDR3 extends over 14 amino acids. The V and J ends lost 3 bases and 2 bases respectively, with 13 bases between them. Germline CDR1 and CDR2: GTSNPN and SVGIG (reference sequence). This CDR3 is CAWRPPGQNYGYTF. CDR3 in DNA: TGTGCCTGGAGACCCCCTGGGCAGAACTATGGCTACACCTTC.

CDR3 residues: CASSHPDRGESYEQYF. The CDR3 bases are TGCGCCAGCAGCCATCCCGACAGGGGGGAATCCTACGAGCAGTACTTC. The gene calls are TRBV4-3 and TRBJ2-7; TRBD1 aligns across 9 bases. After removal of 3 bases from V and 1 base from J, the junction contained 7 bases not matched to a gene. CDR1 LGHNA and CDR2 YSLEER come from the germline V gene. The CDR3 consists of 16 residues.

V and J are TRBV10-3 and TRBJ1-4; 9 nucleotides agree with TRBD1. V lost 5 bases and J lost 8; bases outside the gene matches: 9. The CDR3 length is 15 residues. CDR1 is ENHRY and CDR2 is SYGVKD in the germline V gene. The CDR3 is CAISQLGQGREKLFF. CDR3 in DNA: TGTGCCATCAGTCAGTTGGGACAGGGACGAGAAAAACTGTTTTTT.

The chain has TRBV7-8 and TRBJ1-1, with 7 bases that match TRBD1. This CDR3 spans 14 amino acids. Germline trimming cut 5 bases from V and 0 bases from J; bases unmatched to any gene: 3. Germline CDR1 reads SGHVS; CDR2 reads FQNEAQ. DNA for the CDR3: TGTGCCAGCAGCGCACAGGGGATGAACACTGAAGCTTTCTTT. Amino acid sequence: CASSAQGMNTEAFF. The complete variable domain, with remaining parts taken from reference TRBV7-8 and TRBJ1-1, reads GAGVSQSPRYKVAKRGQDVALRCDPISGHVSLFWYQQALGQGPEFLTYFQNEAQLDKSGLPSDRFFAERPEGSVSTLKIQRTQQEDSAVYLCASSAQGMNTEAFFGQGTRLTVV.

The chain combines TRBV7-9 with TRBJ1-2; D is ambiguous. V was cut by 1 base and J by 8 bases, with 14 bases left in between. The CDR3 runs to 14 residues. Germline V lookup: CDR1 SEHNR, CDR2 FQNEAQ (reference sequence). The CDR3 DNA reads TGTGCCAGCAGCTTAGGGTCCCTTTACTCCGGCTACACCTTC. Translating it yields CASSLGSLYSGYTF.

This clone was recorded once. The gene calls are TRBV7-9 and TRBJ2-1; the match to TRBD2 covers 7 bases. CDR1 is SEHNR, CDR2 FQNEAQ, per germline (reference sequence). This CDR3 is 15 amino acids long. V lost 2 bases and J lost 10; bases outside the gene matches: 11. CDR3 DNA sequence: TGTGCCAGCAGCTTAATTCTAGCGGCGGAATCGGAGCAGTTCTTC. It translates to CASSLILAAESEQFF. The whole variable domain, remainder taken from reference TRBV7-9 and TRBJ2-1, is DTGVSQNPRHKITKRGQNVTFRCDPISEHNRLYWYRQTLGQGPEFLTYFQNEAQLEKSRLLSDRFSAERPKGSFSTLEIQRTEQGDSAMYLCASSLILAAESEQFFGPGTRLTVL.

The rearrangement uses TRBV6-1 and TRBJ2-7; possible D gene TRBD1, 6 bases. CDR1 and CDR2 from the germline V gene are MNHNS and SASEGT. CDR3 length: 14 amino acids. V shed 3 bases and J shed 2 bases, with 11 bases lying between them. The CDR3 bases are TGTGCCAGCAGTGAGGCAGGGACAACCTACGAGCAGTACTTC. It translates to CASSEAGTTYEQYF.

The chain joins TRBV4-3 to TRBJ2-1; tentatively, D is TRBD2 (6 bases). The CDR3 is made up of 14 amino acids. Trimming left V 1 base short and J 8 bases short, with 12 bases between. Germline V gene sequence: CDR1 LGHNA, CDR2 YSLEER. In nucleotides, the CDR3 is TGCGCCAGCAGCCAAGCCTGGCGGGACGATGAGCAGTTCTTC. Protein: CASSQAWRDDEQFF.

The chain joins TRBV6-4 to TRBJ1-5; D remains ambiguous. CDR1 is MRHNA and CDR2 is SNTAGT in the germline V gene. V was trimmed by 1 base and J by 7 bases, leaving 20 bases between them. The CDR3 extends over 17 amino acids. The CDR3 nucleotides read TGTGCCAGCAGTGACTTCGACCCACCCCAAGGAGACCAGCCCCAGCATTTT. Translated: CASSDFDPPQGDQPQHF.

As DNA, the CDR3 is TGTGCCAGCAGAGGACCGGGACAGGGCGTAACTGAAGCTTTCTTT. Protein product: CASRGPGQGVTEAFF. This chain uses TRBV11-2 with TRBJ1-1, with 9 bases that match TRBD1. Germline V lookup: CDR1 SGHAT, CDR2 FQNNGV. Losses at the gene ends were 6 bases for V and 5 bases for J; bases not matched to a gene: 10. This CDR3 region has 15 residues.

The DNA for the CDR3 is TGTGCCAGCAGCGTTACAGGGGGCGAGCAGTACTTC. It specifies CASSVTGGEQYF. The V gene is TRBV2, the J gene TRBJ2-7; 8 nucleotides match TRBD1. The CDR3 contains 12 residues. Germline V gene sequence: CDR1 SNHLY, CDR2 FYNNEI. Losses at the gene ends were 6 bases for V and 6 bases for J; bases not matched to a gene: 4.

The CDR3 DNA is TGTGCTAGTGGTCAAAGCGGGAGGGGTCGGAATACGCAGTATTTT. This codes for CASGQSGRGRNTQYF. The rearrangement uses TRBV12-5 and TRBJ2-3, with 10 bases aligning to TRBD2. J gave up 7 bases and V 5 bases, and 9 bases lay outside the gene matches. The CDR3 length is 15 residues. Germline V gene lookup returns CDR1 LGHNT and CDR2 FRNRAP.

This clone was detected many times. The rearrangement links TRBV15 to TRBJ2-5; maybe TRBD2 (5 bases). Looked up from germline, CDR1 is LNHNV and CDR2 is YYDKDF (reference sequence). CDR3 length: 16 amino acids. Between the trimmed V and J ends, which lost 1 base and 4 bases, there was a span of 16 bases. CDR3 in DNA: TGTGCCACCAGCAGAGCCCGATTACCTCGGGGAGAGACCCAGTACTTC. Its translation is CATSRARLPRGETQYF.

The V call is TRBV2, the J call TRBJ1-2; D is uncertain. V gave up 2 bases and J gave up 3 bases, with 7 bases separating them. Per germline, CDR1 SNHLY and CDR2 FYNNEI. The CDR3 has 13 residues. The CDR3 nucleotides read TGTGCCAGCAGTGAACAGGACGACTATGGCTACACCTTC. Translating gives CASSEQDDYGYTF.

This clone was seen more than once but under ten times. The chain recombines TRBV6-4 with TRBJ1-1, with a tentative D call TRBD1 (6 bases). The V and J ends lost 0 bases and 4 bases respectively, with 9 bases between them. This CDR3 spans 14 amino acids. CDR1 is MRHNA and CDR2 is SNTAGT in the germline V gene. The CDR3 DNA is TGTGCCAGCAGTGACTCAGGACAGAGCACTGAAGCTTTCTTT. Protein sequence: CASSDSGQSTEAFF.

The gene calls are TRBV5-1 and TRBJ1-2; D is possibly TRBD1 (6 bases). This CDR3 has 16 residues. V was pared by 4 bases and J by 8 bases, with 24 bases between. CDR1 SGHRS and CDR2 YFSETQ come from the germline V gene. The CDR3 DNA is TGCGCCAGCAGCCCTAGGAATGGCGGGGGCTTAGAAGGCTACACCTTC. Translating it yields CASSPRNGGGLEGYTF.

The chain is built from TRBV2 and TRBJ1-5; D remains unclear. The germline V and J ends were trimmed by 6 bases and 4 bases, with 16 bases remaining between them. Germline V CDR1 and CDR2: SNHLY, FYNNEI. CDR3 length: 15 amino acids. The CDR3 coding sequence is TGTGCCAGCAGCGCCAGTGGGAGGGTGAATCAGCCCCAGCATTTT. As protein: CASSASGRVNQPQHF.

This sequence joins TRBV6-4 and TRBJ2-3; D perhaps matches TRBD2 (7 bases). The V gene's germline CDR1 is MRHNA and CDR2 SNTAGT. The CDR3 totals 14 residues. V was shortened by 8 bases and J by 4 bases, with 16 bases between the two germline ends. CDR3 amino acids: CASSPGEGSDTQYF. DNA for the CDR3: TGTGCCAGCTCCCCAGGGGAGGGTTCAGATACGCAGTATTTT.

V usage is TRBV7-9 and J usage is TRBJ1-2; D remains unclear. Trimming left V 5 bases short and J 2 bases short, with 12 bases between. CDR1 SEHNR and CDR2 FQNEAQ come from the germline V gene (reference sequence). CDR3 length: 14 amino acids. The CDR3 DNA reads TGTGCCAGCAGCCCACGGACGGTGAACTATGGCTACACCTTC. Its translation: CASSPRTVNYGYTF.

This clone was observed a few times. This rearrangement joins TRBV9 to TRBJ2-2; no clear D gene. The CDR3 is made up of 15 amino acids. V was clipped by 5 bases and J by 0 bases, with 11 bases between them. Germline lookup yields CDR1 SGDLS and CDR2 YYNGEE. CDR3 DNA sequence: TGTGCCAGCAGACAACGAGCGACGAACACCGGGGAGCTGTTTTTT. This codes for CASRQRATNTGELFF. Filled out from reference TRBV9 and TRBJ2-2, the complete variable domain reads DSGVTQTPKHLITATGQRVTLRCSPRSGDLSVYWYQQSLDQGLQFLIQYYNGEERAKGNILERFSAQQFPDLHSELNLSSLELGDSALYFCASRQRATNTGELFFGEGSRLTVL.

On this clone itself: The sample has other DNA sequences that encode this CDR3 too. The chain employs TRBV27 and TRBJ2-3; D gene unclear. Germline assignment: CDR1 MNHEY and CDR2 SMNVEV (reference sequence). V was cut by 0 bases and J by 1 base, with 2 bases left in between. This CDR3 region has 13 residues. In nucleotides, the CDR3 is TGTGCCAGCAGTTTATCGGGCACAGATACGCAGTATTTT. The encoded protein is CASSLSGTDTQYF.

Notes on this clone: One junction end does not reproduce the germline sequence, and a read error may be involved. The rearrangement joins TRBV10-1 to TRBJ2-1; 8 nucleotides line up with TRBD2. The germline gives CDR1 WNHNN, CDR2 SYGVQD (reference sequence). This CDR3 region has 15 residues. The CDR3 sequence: CASSESGGSERERFF. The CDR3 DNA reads TGCGCCAGCAGTGAGTCGGGGGGTTCAGAGCGGGAGCGGTTCTTC.

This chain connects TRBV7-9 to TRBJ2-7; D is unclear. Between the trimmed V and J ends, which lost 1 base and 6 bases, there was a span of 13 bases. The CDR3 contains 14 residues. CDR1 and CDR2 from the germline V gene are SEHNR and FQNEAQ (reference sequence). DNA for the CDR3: TGTGCCAGCAGCTTAGATAGACCGGAAGGCGAGCAGTACTTC. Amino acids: CASSLDRPEGEQYF.

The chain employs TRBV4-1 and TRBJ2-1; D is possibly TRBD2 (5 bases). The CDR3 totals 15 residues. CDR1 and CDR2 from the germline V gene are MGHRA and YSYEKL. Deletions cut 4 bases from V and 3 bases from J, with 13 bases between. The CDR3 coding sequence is TGCGCCAGCAGCCCAGGACTGATAAACTACAATGAGCAGTTCTTC. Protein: CASSPGLINYNEQFF.

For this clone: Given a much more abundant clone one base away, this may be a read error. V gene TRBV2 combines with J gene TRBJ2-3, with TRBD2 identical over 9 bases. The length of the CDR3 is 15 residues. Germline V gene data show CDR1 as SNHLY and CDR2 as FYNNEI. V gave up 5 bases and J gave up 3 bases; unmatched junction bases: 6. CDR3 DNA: TGTGCCAGCAGTAATAGGACTAGCGTAACAGATACGCAGTATTTT. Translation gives CASSNRTSVTDTQYF.

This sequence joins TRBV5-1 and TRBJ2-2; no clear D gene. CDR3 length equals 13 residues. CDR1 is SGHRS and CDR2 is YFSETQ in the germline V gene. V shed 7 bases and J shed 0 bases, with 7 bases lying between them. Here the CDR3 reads CASATPNTGELFF. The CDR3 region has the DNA TGCGCCAGCGCGACGCCGAACACCGGGGAGCTGTTTTTT.

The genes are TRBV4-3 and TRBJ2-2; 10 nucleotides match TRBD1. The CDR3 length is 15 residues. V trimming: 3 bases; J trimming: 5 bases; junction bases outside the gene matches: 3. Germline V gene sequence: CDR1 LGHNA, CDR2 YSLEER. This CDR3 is CASSQTGGRTGELFF. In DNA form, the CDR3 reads TGCGCCAGCAGCCAGACAGGGGGCCGTACCGGGGAGCTGTTTTTT.

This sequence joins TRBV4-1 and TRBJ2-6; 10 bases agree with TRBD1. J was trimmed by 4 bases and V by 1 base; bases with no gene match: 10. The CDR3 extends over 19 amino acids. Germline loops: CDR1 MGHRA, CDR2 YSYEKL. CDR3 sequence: CASSQGQGAFGIGANVLTF. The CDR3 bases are TGCGCCAGCAGCCAAGGACAGGGGGCTTTTGGTATCGGGGCCAACGTCCTGACTTTC.

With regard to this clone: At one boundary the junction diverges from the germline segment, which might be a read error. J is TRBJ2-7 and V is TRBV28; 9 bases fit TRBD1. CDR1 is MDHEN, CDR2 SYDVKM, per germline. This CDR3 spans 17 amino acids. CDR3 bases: TGTGCCAGCAGTTCCACCCGGGACAGGGTTCCCTCCTACGGGCAGTACTTC. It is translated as CASSSTRDRVPSYGQYF.

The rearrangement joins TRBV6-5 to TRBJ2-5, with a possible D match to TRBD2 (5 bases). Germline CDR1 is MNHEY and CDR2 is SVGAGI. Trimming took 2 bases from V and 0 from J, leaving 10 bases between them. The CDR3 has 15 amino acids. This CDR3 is CASSYTRRYQETQYF. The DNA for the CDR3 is TGTGCCAGCAGTTACACTAGGCGATACCAAGAGACCCAGTACTTC.

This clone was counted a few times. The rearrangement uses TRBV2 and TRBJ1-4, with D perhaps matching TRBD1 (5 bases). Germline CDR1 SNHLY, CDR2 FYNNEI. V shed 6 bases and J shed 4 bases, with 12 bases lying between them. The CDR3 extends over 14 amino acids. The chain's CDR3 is CASRTGISNEKLFF. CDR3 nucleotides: TGTGCCAGCAGAACAGGAATTAGTAATGAAAAACTGTTTTTT.